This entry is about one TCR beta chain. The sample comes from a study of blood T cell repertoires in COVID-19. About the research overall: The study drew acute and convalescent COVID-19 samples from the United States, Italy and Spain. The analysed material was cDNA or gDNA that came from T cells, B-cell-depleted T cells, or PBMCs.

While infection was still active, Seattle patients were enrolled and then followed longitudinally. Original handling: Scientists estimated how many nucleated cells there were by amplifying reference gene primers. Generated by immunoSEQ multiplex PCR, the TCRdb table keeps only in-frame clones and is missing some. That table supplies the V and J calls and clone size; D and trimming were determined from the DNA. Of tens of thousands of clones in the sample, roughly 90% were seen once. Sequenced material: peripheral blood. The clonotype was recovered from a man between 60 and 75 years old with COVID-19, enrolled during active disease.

Here the CDR3 DNA reads TGTGCCAGCAGCTTAGGGGACAGGAATCAGCCCCAGCATTTT. Translating it yields CASSLGDRNQPQHF. The chain recombines TRBV7-9 with TRBJ1-5; 8 bases are shared with TRBD1. J lost 4 bases, V lost 1 base, and 0 bases had no gene match. Germline values: CDR1 SEHNR, CDR2 FQNEAQ (reference sequence). The CDR3 covers 14 residues.